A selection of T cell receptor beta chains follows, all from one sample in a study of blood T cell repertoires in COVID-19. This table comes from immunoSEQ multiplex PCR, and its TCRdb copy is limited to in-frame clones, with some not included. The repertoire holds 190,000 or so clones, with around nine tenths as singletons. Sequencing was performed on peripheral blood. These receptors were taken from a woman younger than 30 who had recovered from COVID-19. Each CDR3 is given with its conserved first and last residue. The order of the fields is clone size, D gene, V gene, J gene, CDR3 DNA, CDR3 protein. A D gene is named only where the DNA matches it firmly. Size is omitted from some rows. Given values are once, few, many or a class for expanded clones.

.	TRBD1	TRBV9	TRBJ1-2	TGTGCCAGCAGCGTAGGGACAGGGGGCCGTGGCTACACCTTC	CASSVGTGGRGYTF
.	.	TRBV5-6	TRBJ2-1	TGTGCCAGCAGCTTGTGGAAAGGAGGGAATGAGCAGTTCTTC	CASSLWKGGNEQFF
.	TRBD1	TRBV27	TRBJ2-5	TGTGCCAGCAGTTTAGGGACAGGGGGCCAGACCCAGTACTTC	CASSLGTGGQTQYF
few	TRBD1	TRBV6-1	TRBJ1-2	TGTGCCAGCAGTAACGACAGGGAGGAAGGCTACACCTTC	CASSNDREEGYTF
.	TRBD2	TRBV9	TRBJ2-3	TGTGCCAGCAGCCTTAGCGGGGTAAGGGCAGATACGCAGTATTTT	CASSLSGVRADTQYF
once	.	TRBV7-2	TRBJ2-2	TGTGCCAGCAGCTTAGCGGCGGCCGGGGAGCTGTTTTTT	CASSLAAAGELFF
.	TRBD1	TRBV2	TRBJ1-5	TGTGCCAGCAGCCTGGAGGGGGCTAATCAGCCCCAGCATTTT	CASSLEGANQPQHF
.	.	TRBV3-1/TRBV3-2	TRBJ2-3	TGTGCCAGCAGGGAGGCACCGACTAGCACAGATACGCAGTATTTT	CASREAPTSTDTQYF
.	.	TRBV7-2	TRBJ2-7	TGTGCCAGTCGGGACTCAACCTACGAGCAGTACTTC	CASRDSTYEQYF
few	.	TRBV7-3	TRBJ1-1	TGTGCCAGCAGCTTAAACGCGGGGATGAACACTGAAGCTTTCTTT	CASSLNAGMNTEAFF
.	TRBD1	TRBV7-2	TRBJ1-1	TGTGCCAGCAGCTTAATCGGGACAGGGGGCGTGGGCCAAATCGCTTTCTTT	CASSLIGTGGVGQIAFF
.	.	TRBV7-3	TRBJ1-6	TGTGCCAGCAGCCTGGGCCCTTATTCACCCCTCCACTTT	CASSLGPYSPLHF
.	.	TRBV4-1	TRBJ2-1	TGCGCCAGCAGCCAAGATCGTGAGCGGAGCTCCTACAATGAGCAGTTCTTC	CASSQDRERSSYNEQFF
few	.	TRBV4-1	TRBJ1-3	TGCGCCAGCAGCCCTCTCCTCCGACAGCCAAACACCATATATTTT	CASSPLLRQPNTIYF
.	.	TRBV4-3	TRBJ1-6	TGCGCCAGCAGCCAAAGGCGGCGTCCACCCCTCCACTTT	CASSQRRRPPLHF
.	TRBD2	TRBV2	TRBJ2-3	TGTGCCAGCAGTGAGATGGCGGGGGAAACAGATACGCAGTATTTT	CASSEMAGETDTQYF
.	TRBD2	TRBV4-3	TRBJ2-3	TGCGCCAGCAGCCAAGCGACTAGCGGGGGTAGTGATACGCAGTATTTT	CASSQATSGGSDTQYF
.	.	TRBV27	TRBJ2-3	TGTGCCAGCAGTCCGTTATATGGGGTCAAAAAATCGGGGGCAGATACGCAGTATTTT	CASSPLYGVKKSGADTQYF
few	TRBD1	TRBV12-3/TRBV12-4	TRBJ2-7	TGTGCCAGCAGTCGACAGGGGATCGACGAGCAGTACTTC	CASSRQGIDEQYF
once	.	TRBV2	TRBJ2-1	TGTGCCAGCAGTGAAGAGCGGCTCTACAATGAGCAGTTCTTC	CASSEERLYNEQFF
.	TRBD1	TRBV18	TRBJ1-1	TGTGCCAGCTCTGGGACAGGGGCTAACACTGAAGCTTTCTTT	CASSGTGANTEAFF
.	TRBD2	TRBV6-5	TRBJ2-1	TGTGCCAGCAGTTTGGGACTAGAAGGCTACAATGAGCAGTTCTTC	CASSLGLEGYNEQFF
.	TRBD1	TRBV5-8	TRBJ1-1	TGTGCCAGCAGCACTGCAGGGGGCACTGAAGCTTTCTTT	CASSTAGGTEAFF
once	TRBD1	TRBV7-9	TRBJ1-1	TGTGCCAGCAGCTTAGGGGGCTTGACAGGGGAGAACACTGAAGCTTTCTTT	CASSLGGLTGENTEAFF
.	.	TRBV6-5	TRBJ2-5	TGTGCCAGCAGTTACTACACTAAAGAGACCCAGTACTTC	CASSYYTKETQYF
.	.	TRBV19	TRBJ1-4	TGTGCCAGTAGTGCAGGGGTGGTCGGAGAAAAACTGTTTTTT	CASSAGVVGEKLFF
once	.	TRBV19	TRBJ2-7	TGTGCCAGTAGCATGGGGGCCGAGCAGTACTTC	CASSMGAEQYF
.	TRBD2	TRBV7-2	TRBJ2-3	TGTGCCAGCAGCTTCGCGTCGACTAGCGGGAGGACAGATACGCAGTATTTT	CASSFASTSGRTDTQYF
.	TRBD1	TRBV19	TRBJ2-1	TGTGCCAGTAGTATAACACAGGGGGCTAACAATGAGCAGTTCTTC	CASSITQGANNEQFF
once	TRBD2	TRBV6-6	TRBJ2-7	TGTGCCAGCAACTTTATCCAGGGAGGGCCTCCCTACGAGCAGTACTTC	CASNFIQGGPPYEQYF
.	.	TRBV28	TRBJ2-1	TGTGCCAGCAGTTTCGCTAGCGCAAGGAATGAGCAGTTCTTC	CASSFASARNEQFF
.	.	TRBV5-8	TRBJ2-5	TGTGCCAGCAGCTGGGACAATCAAGAGACCCAGTACTTC	CASSWDNQETQYF
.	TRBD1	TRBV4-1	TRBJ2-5	TGCGCCAGCAGCCGAATCGGGACAGACCAAGAGACCCAGTACTTC	CASSRIGTDQETQYF
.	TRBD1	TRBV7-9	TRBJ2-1	TGTGCCAGCAGCCCCCCAGGGGGCAATTACAATGAGCAGTTCTTC	CASSPPGGNYNEQFF
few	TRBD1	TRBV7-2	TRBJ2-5	TGTGCCAGCAGCCAGGACAGGGTCGCGGCCCAGTACTTC	CASSQDRVAAQYF
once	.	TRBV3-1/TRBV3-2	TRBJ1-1	TGTGCCAGCAGGTCCATGAACACTGAAGCTTTCTTT	CASRSMNTEAFF
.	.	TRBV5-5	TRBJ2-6	TGTGCCAGCAGCTTGAGTCTAGCTGGGGCCAACGTCCTGACTTTC	CASSLSLAGANVLTF
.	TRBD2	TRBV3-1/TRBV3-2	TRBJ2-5	TGTGCCAGCAGACGACTAGCACGGGAGACCCAGTACTTC	CASRRLARETQYF
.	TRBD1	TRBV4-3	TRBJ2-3	TGCGCCAGCAGCCACCCCTCGACAGGGGCTGGCACAGATACGCAGTATTTT	CASSHPSTGAGTDTQYF
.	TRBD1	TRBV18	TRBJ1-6	TGTGCCAGCTCACCACTACAGGGGGATAATTCACCCCTCCACTTT	CASSPLQGDNSPLHF
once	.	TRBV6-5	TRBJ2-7	TGTGCCAGCAGTTACTCTGGCAGGGCCACCTACGAGCAGTACTTC	CASSYSGRATYEQYF
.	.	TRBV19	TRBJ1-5	TGTGCCAGTAGTATGTACAATCAGCCCCAGCATTTT	CASSMYNQPQHF
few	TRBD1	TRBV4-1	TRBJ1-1	TGCGCCAGCAGCCGGGACAGGATGAACACTGAAGCTTTCTTT	CASSRDRMNTEAFF
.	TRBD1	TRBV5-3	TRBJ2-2	TGTGCCAGAAGCCATAGGCCCGGGACAGGGAATCGGGTGGGCACCGGGGAGCTGTTTTTT	CARSHRPGTGNRVGTGELFF
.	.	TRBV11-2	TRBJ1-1	TGTGCCAGCAGCTTAGGGTCAGGCTTCTACTTAAGGAACACTGAAGCTTTCTTT	CASSLGSGFYLRNTEAFF
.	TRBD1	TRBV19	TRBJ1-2	TGTGCCAGTAGTAGGACAGGGGGTGGCTACACCTTC	CASSRTGGGYTF
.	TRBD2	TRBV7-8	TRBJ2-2	TGTGCCAGCAGCTTATTCCAGCGGGGGTTCCCCGGGGAGCTGTTTTTT	CASSLFQRGFPGELFF
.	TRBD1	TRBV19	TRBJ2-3	TGTGCCAGTAGTCCACTGATGGACAGGGCCGATACGCAGTATTTT	CASSPLMDRADTQYF